The 8 T cell receptor beta chains below come from one sample, sequenced in a study of cytomegalovirus exposure and HLA in healthy donors. The study ran its PCR with 60 Vbeta and 13 Jbeta primers. Some clones are missing from TCRdb's copy, which holds only in-frame ones; the method was immunoSEQ multiplex PCR. The sample consists of about 130,000 clones, 75% to 85% of them appearing once. The sequenced sample consisted of PBMCs. These receptors were taken from a man aged 30 to 45 in good health and CMV-seropositive.

On this clone itself: One junction end does not reproduce the germline sequence, and a read error may be involved. The gene calls are TRBV19 and TRBJ2-6; D possibly corresponds to TRBD1 (5 bases). Germline V gene sequence: CDR1 LNHDA, CDR2 SQIVND (reference sequence). The CDR3 length is 15 residues. The DNA for the CDR3 is TGTGCCAGTAACCCAAAGGGGTCTGGGGCCAACGGCCTGACTTTC. Protein product: CASNPKGSGANGLTF.

The table lists this clone with a count of one. The chain combines TRBV6-1 with TRBJ1-1; 7 nucleotides agree with TRBD1. After removal of 1 base from V and 11 bases from J, the junction contained 10 bases not matched to a gene. This CDR3 comprises 14 residues. CDR1 and CDR2 from the germline V gene are MNHNS and SASEGT. CDR3 amino acids: CASSEEDRTGMAFF. CDR3 DNA sequence: TGTGCCAGCAGTGAAGAGGACAGGACGGGGATGGCTTTCTTT.

The rearrangement joins TRBV4-2 to TRBJ1-4; TRBD1 agrees at 7 bases. The germline V gene has CDR1 LGHNA and CDR2 YNFKEQ. The CDR3 is made up of 15 amino acids. The V segment lost 0 bases and the J segment 6 bases; nucleotides outside the gene matches: 4. Here the CDR3 DNA reads TGTGCCAGCAGCCAAGAATGGCAGGGGGATGAAAAACTGTTTTTT. Translated: CASSQEWQGDEKLFF.

The rearrangement joins TRBV5-6 to TRBJ2-1; D is perhaps TRBD1 (5 bases). Germline CDR1 is SGHDT and CDR2 is YYEEEE. CDR3 length equals 16 residues. V lost 4 bases and J lost 2, with 16 bases in between. The CDR3 nucleotides are TGTGCCAGCAGCGTTGACTCAGGGTATCCCTACAATGAGCAGTTCTTC. It yields the protein CASSVDSGYPYNEQFF.

J is TRBJ1-2 and V is TRBV6-5, with D maybe TRBD1 (5 bases). V was clipped by 5 bases and J by 7 bases, with 14 bases between them. Germline V CDR1 and CDR2: MNHEY, SVGAGI. The CDR3 sequence is 13 residues long. The CDR3 region is CASSHRPPRGYTF. The DNA for the CDR3 is TGTGCCAGCAGTCACAGGCCCCCACGTGGCTACACCTTC.

As concerns this clone: This CDR3 is also generated by other DNA sequences in the sample. This chain links TRBV5-6 with TRBJ1-3, with D tentatively TRBD1 (6 bases). Between the trimmed V and J ends, which lost 0 bases and 0 bases, there was a span of 10 bases. The CDR3 length is 16 residues. The germline CDR1 and CDR2 sequences are SGHDT and YYEEEE. In DNA, the CDR3 is TGTGCCAGCAGCTTGGGACAGGTCTTCTCTGGAAACACCATATATTTT. This codes for CASSLGQVFSGNTIYF.

CDR3 sequence (DNA): TGTGCCAGCAGCACCCTCAGGGCTACGAACACCGGGGAGCTGTTTTTT. This translates into CASSTLRATNTGELFF. The chain recombines TRBV7-2 with TRBJ2-2; D perhaps matches TRBD1 (5 bases). V was clipped by 5 bases and J by 0 bases, with 13 bases between them. The CDR3 totals 16 residues. The V gene's germline CDR1 is SGHTA and CDR2 FQGNSA.

This rearrangement joins TRBV19 to TRBJ2-5; 7 nucleotides match TRBD1. Per germline, CDR1 LNHDA and CDR2 SQIVND (reference sequence). V gave up 3 bases and J gave up 5 bases; unmatched junction bases: 6. The CDR3 is 14 residues long. This CDR3 reads CASSIQGVVETQYF. DNA of the CDR3: TGTGCCAGTAGTATTCAGGGGGTGGTGGAGACCCAGTACTTC. The full variable domain, with the rest looked up from reference TRBV19 and TRBJ2-5, is DGGITQSPKYLFRKEGQNVTLSCEQNLNHDAMYWYRQDPGQGLRLIYYSQIVNDFQKGDIAEGYSVSREKKESFPLTVTSAQKNPTAFYLCASSIQGVVETQYFGPGTRLLVL.